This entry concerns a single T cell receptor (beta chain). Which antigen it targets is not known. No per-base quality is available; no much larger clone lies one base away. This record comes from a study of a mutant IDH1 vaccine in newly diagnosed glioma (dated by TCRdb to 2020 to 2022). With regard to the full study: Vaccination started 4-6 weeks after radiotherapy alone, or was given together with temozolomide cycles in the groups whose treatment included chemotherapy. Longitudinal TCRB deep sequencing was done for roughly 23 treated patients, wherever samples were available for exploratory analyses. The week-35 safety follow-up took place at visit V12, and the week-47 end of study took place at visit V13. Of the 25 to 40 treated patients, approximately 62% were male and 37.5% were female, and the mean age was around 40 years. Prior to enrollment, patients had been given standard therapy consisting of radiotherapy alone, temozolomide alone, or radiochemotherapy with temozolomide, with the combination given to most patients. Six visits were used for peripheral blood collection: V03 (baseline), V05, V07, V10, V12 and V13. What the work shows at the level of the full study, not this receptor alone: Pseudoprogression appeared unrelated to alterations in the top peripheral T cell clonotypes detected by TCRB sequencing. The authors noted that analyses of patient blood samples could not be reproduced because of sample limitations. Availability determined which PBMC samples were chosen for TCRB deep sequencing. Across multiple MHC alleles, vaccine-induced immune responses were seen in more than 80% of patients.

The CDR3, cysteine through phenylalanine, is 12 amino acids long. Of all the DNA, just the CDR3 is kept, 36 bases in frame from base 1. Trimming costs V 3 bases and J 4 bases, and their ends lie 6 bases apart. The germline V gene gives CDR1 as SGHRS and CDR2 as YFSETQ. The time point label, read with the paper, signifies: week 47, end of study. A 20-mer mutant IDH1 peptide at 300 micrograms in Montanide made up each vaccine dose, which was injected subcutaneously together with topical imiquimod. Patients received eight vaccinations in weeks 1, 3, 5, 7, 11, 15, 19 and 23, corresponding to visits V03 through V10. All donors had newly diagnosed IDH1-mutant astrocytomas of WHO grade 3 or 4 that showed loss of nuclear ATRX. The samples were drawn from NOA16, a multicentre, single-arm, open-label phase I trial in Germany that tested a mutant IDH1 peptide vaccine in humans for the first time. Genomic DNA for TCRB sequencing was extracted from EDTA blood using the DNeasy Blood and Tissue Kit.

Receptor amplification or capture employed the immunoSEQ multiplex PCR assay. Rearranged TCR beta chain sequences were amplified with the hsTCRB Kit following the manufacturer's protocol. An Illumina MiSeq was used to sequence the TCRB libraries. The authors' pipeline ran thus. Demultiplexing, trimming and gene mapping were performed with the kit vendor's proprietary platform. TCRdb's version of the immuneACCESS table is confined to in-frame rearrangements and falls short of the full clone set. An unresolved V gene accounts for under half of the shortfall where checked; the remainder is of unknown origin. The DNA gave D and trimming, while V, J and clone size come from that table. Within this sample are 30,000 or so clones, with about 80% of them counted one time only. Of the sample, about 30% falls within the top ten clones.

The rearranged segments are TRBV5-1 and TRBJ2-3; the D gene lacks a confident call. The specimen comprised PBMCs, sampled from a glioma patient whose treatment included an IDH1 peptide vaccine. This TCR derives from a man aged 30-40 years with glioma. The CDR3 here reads CASSSDADTQYF. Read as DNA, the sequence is TGCGCCAGCAGCTCCGATGCAGATACGCAGTATTTT.